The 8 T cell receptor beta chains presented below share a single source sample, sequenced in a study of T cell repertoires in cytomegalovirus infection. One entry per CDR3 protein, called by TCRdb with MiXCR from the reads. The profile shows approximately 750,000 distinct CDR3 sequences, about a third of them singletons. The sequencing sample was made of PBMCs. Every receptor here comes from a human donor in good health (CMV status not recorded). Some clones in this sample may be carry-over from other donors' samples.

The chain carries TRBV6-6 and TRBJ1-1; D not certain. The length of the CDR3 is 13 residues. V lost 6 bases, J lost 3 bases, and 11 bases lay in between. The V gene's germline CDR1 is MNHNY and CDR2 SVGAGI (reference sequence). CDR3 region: CASSHDTYTEAFF. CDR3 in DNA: TGTGCCAGCAGCCACGACACGTACACTGAAGCTTTCTTT.

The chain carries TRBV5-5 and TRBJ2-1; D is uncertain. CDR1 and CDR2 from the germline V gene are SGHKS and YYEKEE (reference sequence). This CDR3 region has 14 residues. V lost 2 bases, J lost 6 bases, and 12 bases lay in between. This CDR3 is CASSLPSNTNEQFF. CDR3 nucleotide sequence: TGTGCCAGCAGCTTACCTAGTAACACCAATGAGCAGTTCTTC. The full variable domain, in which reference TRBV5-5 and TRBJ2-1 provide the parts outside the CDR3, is DAGVTQSPTHLIKTRGQQVTLRCSPISGHKSVSWYQQVLGQGPQFIFQYYEKEERGRGNFPDRFSARQFPNYSSELNVNALLLGDSALYLCASSLPSNTNEQFFGPGTRLTVL.

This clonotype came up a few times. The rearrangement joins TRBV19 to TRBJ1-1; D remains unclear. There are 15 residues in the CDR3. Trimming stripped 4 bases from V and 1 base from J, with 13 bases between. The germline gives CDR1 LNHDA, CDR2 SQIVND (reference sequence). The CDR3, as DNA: TGTGCCAGTAGTACGTGGGATCTCGGGAACACTGAAGCTTTCTTT. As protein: CASSTWDLGNTEAFF.

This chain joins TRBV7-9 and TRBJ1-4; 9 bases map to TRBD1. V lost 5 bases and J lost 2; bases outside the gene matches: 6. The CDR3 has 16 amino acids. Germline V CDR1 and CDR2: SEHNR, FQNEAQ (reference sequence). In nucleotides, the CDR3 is TGTGCCAGCAGCGAACATGGGACAGGGACTAATGAAAAACTGTTTTTT. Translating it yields CASSEHGTGTNEKLFF.

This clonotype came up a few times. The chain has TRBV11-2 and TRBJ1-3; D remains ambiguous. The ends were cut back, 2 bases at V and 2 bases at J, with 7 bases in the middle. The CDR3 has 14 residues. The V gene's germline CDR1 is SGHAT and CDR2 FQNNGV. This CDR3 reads CASSLYGAGNTIYF. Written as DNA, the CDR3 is TGTGCCAGCAGCTTATATGGGGCTGGAAACACCATATATTTT.

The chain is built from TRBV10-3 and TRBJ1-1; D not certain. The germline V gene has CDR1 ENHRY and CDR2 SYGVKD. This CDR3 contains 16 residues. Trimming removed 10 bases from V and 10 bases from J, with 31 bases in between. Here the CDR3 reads CATMVGGGCVLSPAFF. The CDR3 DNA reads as TGTGCCACGATGGTGGGCGGAGGGTGCGTTTTGTCCCCAGCTTTCTTT.

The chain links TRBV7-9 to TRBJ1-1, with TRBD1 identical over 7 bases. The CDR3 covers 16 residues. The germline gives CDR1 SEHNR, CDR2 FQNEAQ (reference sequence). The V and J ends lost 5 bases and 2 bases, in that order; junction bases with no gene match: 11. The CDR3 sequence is CASSPGWTGRNTEAFF. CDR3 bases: TGTGCCAGCAGCCCCGGGTGGACAGGAAGAAACACTGAAGCTTTCTTT.

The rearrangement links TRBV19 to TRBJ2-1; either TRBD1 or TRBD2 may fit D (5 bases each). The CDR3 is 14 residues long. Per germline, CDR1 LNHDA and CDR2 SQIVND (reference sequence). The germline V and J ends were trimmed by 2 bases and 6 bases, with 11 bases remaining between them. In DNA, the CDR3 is TGTGCCAGTAGTATATATGGGACCTCCAATGAGCAGTTCTTC. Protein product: CASSIYGTSNEQFF.